These 8 T cell receptor beta chains were sequenced from one sample in a study of blood T cell repertoires in COVID-19 (dated by TCRdb to 2018 to 2021). The library was obtained by the immunoSEQ multiplex PCR assay. As stored in TCRdb, this immuneACCESS dataset retains in-frame rearrangements with V and J assigned. A fraction of the clones does not appear; measured against another copy, unresolved V genes explain less than half of the discrepancy, and the remainder lacks a known reason. The sample table holds some 210,000 clones, of which roughly nine tenths were seen once. Under 7% of the sample is held by the ten biggest clonotypes. Sample: peripheral blood. These receptors were taken from a man in his fifties or sixties who had recovered from COVID-19.

The V call is TRBV5-1, the J call TRBJ2-2; D is uncertain. The CDR3 has 16 residues. The ends were cut back, 2 bases at V and 0 bases at J, with 11 bases in the middle. Looked up from germline, CDR1 is SGHRS and CDR2 is YFSETQ. The CDR3 DNA sequence: TGCGCCAGCAGCTTAGCCGTTGGAGCGAACACCGGGGAGCTGTTTTTT. Its protein product is CASSLAVGANTGELFF.

The rearrangement links TRBV7-9 to TRBJ1-6; 8 bases fit TRBD1. The ends lost 5 bases at V and 11 bases at J; junction bases unmatched: 11. CDR1 is SEHNR and CDR2 is FQNEAQ in the germline V gene (reference sequence). This CDR3 region has 15 residues. The CDR3 DNA sequence: TGTGCCAGCAGCCAGTCCGGACAGGGAGGCCCACCCCTCCACTTT. Its protein product is CASSQSGQGGPPLHF. The variable domain in full, completed from reference TRBV7-9 and TRBJ1-6, reads DTGVSQNPRHKITKRGQNVTFRCDPISEHNRLYWYRQTLGQGPEFLTYFQNEAQLEKSRLLSDRFSAERPKGSFSTLEIQRTEQGDSAMYLCASSQSGQGGPPLHFGNGTRLTVT.

The chain couples TRBV28 to TRBJ2-3, with TRBD2 as a possible D gene (6 bases). Trimming shortened V by 10 bases and J by 6 bases, and 17 bases separated the two germline ends. This CDR3 has 13 amino acids. Germline lookup yields CDR1 MDHEN and CDR2 SYDVKM. CDR3 sequence: CATSPSGRDTQYF. CDR3 coding DNA: TGTGCCACTTCGCCCAGCGGGCGGGATACGCAGTATTTT.

The gene calls are TRBV25-1 and TRBJ2-5; 10 nucleotides agree with TRBD2. This CDR3 is 15 amino acids long. CDR1 and CDR2 from the germline V gene are MGHDK and SYGVNS. V shed 6 bases and J 1 base; nucleotides not matched to a gene: 5. CDR3 in DNA: TGTGCCAGCAGCGCTACTAGCGGGGTCCAAGAGACCCAGTACTTC. Protein product: CASSATSGVQETQYF.

The chain uses TRBV6-5 and TRBJ2-7; D might be TRBD1 (6 bases). V shed 2 bases and J shed 0 bases, with 11 bases lying between them. The CDR3 is 15 amino acids. Per the germline V gene, CDR1 is MNHEY and CDR2 is SVGAGI. The CDR3 bases are TGTGCCAGCAGTTACAAGGCAGGGGACTCCTACGAGCAGTACTTC. Encoded protein: CASSYKAGDSYEQYF.

The J gene is TRBJ1-2, the V gene TRBV9, with D possibly matching TRBD1 (5 bases). Germline V gives CDR1 SGDLS, CDR2 YYNGEE. The CDR3 runs 14 residues. Trimming took 0 bases from V and 4 from J, leaving 10 bases between them. The CDR3 sequence: CASSVDWQGYGYTF. CDR3 sequence (DNA): TGTGCCAGCAGCGTAGATTGGCAGGGCTATGGCTACACCTTC.

V gene TRBV7-2 combines with J gene TRBJ2-7; 9 bases are shared with TRBD1. CDR1 is SGHTA, CDR2 FQGNSA, per germline. After removal of 5 bases from V and 2 bases from J, the junction contained 4 bases not matched to a gene. The CDR3 loop spans 14 amino acids. CDR3 coding DNA: TGTGCCAGCAGCCTGGGGACAGGGACCTACGAGCAGTACTTC. Residues: CASSLGTGTYEQYF.

This clone appeared a single time. The rearrangement links TRBV4-3 to TRBJ1-1; D is undetermined. In germline, CDR1 is LGHNA, CDR2 YSLEER. V was shortened by 4 bases and J by 1 base, with 7 bases between the two germline ends. The CDR3 is 13 residues long. CDR3 residues: CASSRTANTEAFF. CDR3 DNA sequence: TGCGCCAGCAGCCGCACAGCGAACACTGAAGCTTTCTTT.